Here is one T cell receptor beta chain with its context. In TCRdb, the RT-PCR reads were re-called with MiXCR into one record per CDR3 protein. The repertoire includes about 680,000 distinct CDR3 sequences, 11% to 15% of them detected once, and just over 3.5% sits in the top ten. V was trimmed by 2 bases and J by 12 bases, leaving 13 bases between them. The CDR3 runs 12 residues. CDR1 MDHEN and CDR2 SYDVKM come from the germline V gene. The sequence came from a female donor in good health, serving as a healthy control. Material: memory CD4+ T cells from blood. This chain connects TRBV28 to TRBJ2-5; the D is unclear. In nucleotides, the CDR3 is TGTGCCAGCAGTTTACTCCTGGGCCTGGAGTACTTC. Translating gives CASSLLLGLEYF.